This TCR beta chain was retrieved from a study of blood T cell repertoires in COVID-19 (dated by TCRdb to the early 2020s). Some background on the complete study: Samples from collaborators originated in the United States, Italy and Spain and spanned both the acute and convalescent phases of COVID-19. Where HLA class I and class II types were available, the types were taken from metadata supplied by the sample provider, not from assay-based typing. The samples were drawn from two sources: the first 160 participants of the ongoing ImmuneRACE study, and 1,254 subjects contributed by 6 global collaborators. Sample metadata almost always included a de-identified subject ID, COVID-19 status, age in years and sex. Subjects who had been exposed to COVID-19, were actively infected with it, or had recovered from it provided the deeply sampled blood TCRbeta repertoires that made up the dataset. The material from the prospective study consisted of cDNA or gDNA derived from T cells, B-cell-depleted T cells, or PBMCs. The repertoires were released in a freely available public database meant as a resource for research on the immune response to SARS-CoV-2.

The investigation overall reported the following: Clinical and demographic metadata were provided uncurated, with the amount varying by source and participant.

On this clone: It has no known antigen specificity. Base qualities are not recorded, but no much larger clone differs from it by a single base.

The CDR3 runs 18 residues from the cysteine to the phenylalanine. Only CDR3 DNA is held: 54 bases, read in frame from base 1. At the junction V is shortened by 5 bases and J by 7 bases; bases outside the gene matches: 16. CDR1 and CDR2 (SGHNT, YENEEA) derive from the germline V gene. Participants in the prospective study were aged about 18 to 95 years, lived in about two dozen United States geographic areas, and enrolled through a virtual design. Cohort assignment in the prospective study relied on participant-reported clinical history from a screening survey and a study questionnaire. For ImmuneRACE Cohort 3, a participant was defined as recovered based on two consecutive negative NP/OP PCR tests, clearance by a healthcare professional, or resolution of symptoms. In the prospective study, mobile phlebotomists collected whole blood, serum and a nasopharyngeal or oropharyngeal swab from each participant. Participants in the prospective study had the option to provide additional blood draws and questionnaires over an approximately 2-month period. Blood samples from the prospective study were shipped frozen or at room temperature prior to DNA extraction.

TCRbeta CDR3 regions were amplified from genomic DNA using the immunoSEQ Assay, a bias-controlled multiplex PCR. In the source study's methods: The number of nucleated cells in each sample was estimated from the amplification of reference gene primers within the assay. Sequence reads were collapsed and filtered to measure the absolute abundance of every unique TCRbeta CDR3 rearrangement. Productive Simpson clonality was computed per sample as the square root of Simpson's diversity index over productive rearrangements. What TCRdb holds here is the immuneACCESS table cut down to in-frame rearrangements. Part of the clones is not present; checked against another copy, under half of the missing clones reflect an unresolved V gene, and the others are unexplained. V and J calls and clone size are copied from that table; D and trimming were computed from the DNA. Present in this sample are about 220,000 clones, 80% to 85% of which were seen just once. Around 6.5% of the sample is in the top ten clones.

This sequence originates from a woman between 40 and 55 years old who had recovered from COVID-19. Sequencing input: PBMCs or T cells enriched from blood (not recorded which). This chain is built from TRBV11-3 and TRBJ2-2; 10 bases in the middle match TRBD1. In nucleotide form, the sequence is TGTGCCAGCAGCCGCCACAGGCGACCGGGACAGGGGATCGGGGAGCTGTTTTTT. This codes for CASSRHRRPGQGIGELFF.